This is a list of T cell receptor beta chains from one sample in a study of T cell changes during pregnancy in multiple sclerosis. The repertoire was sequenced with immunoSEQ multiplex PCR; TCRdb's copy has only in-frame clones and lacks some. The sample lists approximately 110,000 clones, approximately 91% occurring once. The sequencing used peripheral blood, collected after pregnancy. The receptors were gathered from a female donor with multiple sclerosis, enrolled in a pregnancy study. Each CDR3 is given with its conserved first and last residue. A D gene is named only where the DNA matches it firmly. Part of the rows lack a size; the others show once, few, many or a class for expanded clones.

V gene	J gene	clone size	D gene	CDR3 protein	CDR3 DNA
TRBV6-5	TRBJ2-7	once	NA	CASRGGSYEQYF	TGTGCCAGCAGAGGAGGGTCCTACGAGCAGTACTTC
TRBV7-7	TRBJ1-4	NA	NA	CASSLGGVNEKLFF	TGTGCTAGCAGCTTGGGAGGGGTAAATGAAAAACTGTTTTTT
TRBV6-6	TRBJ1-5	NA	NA	CASLGLPDLGSQHF	TGTGCCAGCCTTGGACTCCCCGATTTGGGGTCCCAGCATTTT
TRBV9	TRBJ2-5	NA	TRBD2	CASSVGRLAGQETQYF	TGTGCCAGCAGCGTAGGAAGGTTAGCGGGCCAAGAGACCCAGTACTTC
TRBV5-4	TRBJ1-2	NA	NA	CASSLSGRNHGYTF	TGTGCCAGCAGCTTGTCAGGGAGGAACCATGGCTACACCTTC
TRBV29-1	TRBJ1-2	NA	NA	CSVPGGATNYGYTF	TGCAGCGTCCCCGGGGGGGCTACTAACTATGGCTACACCTTC
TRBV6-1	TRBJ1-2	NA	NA	CASSVGANYGYTF	TGTGCCAGCAGTGTCGGGGCTAACTATGGCTACACCTTC
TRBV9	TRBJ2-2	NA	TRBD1	CASSPETGGTGELFF	TGTGCCAGCAGCCCCGAGACAGGGGGCACCGGGGAGCTGTTTTTT
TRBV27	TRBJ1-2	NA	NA	CASGEGRRNDRYTF	TGTGCCAGCGGGGAGGGCCGACGCAACGATCGCTACACCTTC
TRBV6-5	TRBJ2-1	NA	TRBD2	CASSYALAGGVDEQFF	TGTGCCAGCAGTTACGCACTAGCGGGGGGTGTGGATGAGCAGTTCTTC
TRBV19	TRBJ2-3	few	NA	CASSIGAGGPTDTQYF	TGTGCCAGTAGTATAGGGGCCGGAGGGCCGACAGATACGCAGTATTTT
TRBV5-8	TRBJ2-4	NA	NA	CASSSRRQLSNIQYF	TGTGCCAGCAGCAGCCGTCGACAGCTATCAAACATTCAGTACTTC
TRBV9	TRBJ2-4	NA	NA	CASSAGIAKNIQYF	TGTGCCAGCAGCGCGGGAATAGCCAAAAACATTCAGTACTTC